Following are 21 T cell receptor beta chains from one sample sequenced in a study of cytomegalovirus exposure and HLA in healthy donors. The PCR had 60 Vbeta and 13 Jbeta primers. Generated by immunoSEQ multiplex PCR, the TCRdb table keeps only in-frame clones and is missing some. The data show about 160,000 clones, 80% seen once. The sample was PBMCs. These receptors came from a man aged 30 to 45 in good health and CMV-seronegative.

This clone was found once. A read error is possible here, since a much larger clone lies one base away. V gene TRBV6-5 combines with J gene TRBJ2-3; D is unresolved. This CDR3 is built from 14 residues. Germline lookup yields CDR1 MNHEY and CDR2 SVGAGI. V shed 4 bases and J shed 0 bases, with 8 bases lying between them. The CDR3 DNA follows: TGTGCCAGCAGTTTGGGCTCTAGCACAGATACGCAGTATTTT. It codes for CASSLGSSTDTQYF.

The CDR3 loop reads CASRRDRGPGELFF. The CDR3 bases are TGTGCCAGCAGACGGGACAGGGGGCCCGGGGAGCTGTTTTTT. The chain combines TRBV28 with TRBJ2-2; 12 positions match TRBD1. CDR3 size: 14 residues. CDR1 is MDHEN, CDR2 SYDVKM, per germline. V shed 6 bases and J 6 bases; nucleotides not matched to a gene: 2.

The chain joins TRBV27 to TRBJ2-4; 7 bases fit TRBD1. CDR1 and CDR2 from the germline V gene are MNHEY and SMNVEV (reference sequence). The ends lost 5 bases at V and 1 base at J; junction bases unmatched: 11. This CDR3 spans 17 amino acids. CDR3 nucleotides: TGTGCCAGCAGTCCGACCCGACAGGGTACGGCCAAAAACATTCAGTACTTC. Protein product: CASSPTRQGTAKNIQYF.

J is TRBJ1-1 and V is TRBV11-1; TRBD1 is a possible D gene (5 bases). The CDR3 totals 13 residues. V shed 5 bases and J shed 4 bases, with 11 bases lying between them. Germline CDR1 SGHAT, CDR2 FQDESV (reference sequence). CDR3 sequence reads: CASSRAGGTEAFF. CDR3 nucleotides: TGTGCCAGCAGCCGTGCGGGGGGCACTGAAGCTTTCTTT.

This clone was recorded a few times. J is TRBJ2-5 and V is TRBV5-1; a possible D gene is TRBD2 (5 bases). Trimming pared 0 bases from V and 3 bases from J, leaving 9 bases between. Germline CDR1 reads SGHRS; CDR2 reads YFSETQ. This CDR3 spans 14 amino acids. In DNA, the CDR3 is TGCGCCAGCAGCTTGGGAGGGAATGAAGAGACCCAGTACTTC. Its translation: CASSLGGNEETQYF.

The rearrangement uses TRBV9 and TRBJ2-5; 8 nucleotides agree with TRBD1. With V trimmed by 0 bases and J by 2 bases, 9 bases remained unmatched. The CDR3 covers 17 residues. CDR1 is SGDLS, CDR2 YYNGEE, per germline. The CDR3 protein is CASSVGIGTGFQETQYF. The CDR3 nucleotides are TGTGCCAGCAGCGTAGGGATTGGGACAGGTTTTCAAGAGACCCAGTACTTC.

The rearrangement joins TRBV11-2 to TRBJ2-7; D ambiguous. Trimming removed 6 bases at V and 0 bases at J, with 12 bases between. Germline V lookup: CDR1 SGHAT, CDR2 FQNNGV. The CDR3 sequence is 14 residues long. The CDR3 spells CASRYDFSSYEQYF. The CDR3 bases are TGTGCCAGCAGGTACGACTTCAGCTCCTACGAGCAGTACTTC.

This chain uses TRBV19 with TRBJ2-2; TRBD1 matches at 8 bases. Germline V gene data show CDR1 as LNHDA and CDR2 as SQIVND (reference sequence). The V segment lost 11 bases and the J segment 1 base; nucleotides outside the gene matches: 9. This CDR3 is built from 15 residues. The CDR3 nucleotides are TGTGCCGTCGTTAGGGGGACAGGGAACACCGGGGAGCTGTTTTTT. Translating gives CAVVRGTGNTGELFF.

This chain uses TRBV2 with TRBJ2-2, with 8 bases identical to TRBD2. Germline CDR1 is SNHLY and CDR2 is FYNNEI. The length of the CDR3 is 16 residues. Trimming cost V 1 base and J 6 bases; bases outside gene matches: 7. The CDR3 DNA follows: TGTGCCAGCAGTGAAGGAGGTAGCGGGAAAGCCGGGGAGCTGTTTTTT. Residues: CASSEGGSGKAGELFF.

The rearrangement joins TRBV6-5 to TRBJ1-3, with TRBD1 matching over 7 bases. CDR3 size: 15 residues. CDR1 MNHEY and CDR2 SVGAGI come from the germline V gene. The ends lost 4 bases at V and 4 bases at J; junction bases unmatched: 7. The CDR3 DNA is TGTGCCAGCAGTTCCCGAACAGGGGTGGGAAACACCATATATTTT. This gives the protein CASSSRTGVGNTIYF.

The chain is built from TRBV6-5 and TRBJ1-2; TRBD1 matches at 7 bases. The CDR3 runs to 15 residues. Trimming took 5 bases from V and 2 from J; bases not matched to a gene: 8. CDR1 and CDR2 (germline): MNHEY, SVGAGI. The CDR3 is CASSPGTELNYGYTF. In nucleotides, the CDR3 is TGTGCCAGCAGTCCCGGGACAGAGCTAAACTATGGCTACACCTTC.

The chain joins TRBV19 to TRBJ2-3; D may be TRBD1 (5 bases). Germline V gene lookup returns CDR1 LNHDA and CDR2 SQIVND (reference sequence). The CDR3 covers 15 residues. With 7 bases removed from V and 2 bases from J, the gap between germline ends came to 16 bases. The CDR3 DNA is TGTGCCAGTACTTCAAGGGGAACCTCCACAGATACGCAGTATTTT. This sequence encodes CASTSRGTSTDTQYF.

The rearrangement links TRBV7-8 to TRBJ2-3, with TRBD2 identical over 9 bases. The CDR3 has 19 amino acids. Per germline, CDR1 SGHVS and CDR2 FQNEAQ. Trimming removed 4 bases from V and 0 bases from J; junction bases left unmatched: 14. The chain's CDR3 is CASSSASGTSLLSTDTQYF. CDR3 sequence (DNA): TGTGCCAGCAGCTCCGCTAGCGGGACATCACTTTTAAGCACAGATACGCAGTATTTT.

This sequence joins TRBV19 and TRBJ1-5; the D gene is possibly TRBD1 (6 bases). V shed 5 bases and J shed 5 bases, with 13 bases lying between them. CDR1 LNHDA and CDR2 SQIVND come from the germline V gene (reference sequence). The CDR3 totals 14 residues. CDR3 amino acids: CASSLIGGDQPQHF. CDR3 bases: TGTGCCAGTAGTCTAATAGGGGGAGATCAGCCCCAGCATTTT.

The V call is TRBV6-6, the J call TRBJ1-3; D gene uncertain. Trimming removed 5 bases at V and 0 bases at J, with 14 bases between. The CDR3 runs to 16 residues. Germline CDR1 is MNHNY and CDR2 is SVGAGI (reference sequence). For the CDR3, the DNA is TGTGCCAGCAGTCCCTCTGCAGGCCCCTCTGGAAACACCATATATTTT. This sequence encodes CASSPSAGPSGNTIYF.

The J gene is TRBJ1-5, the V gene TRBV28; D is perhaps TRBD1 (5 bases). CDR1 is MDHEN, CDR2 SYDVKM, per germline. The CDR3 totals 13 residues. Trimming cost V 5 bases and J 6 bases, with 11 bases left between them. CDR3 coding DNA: TGTGCCAGCAGTGGCCAGGGTTTTCAGCCCCAGCATTTT. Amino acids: CASSGQGFQPQHF.

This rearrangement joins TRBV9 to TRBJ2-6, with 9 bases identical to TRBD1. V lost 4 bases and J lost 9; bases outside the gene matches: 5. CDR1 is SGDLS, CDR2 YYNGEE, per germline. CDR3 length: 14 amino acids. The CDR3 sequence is CASSTTGGGNVLTF. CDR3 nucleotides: TGTGCCAGCAGCACGACAGGGGGTGGCAACGTCCTGACTTTC.

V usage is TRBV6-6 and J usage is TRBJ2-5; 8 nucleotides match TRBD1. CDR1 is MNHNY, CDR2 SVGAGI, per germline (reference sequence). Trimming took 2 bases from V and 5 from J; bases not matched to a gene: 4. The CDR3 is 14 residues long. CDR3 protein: CASSYPDRVETQYF. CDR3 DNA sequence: TGTGCCAGCAGTTACCCGGACAGGGTCGAGACCCAGTACTTC.

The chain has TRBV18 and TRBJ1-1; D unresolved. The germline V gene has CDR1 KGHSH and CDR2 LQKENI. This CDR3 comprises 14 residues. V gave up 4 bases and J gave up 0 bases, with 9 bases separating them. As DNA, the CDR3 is TGTGCCAGCTCACGCACAGACATGAACACTGAAGCTTTCTTT. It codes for CASSRTDMNTEAFF. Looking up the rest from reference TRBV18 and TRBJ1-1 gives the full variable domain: NAGVMQNPRHLVRRRGQEARLRCSPMKGHSHVYWYRQLPEEGLKFMVYLQKENIIDESGMPKERFSAEFPKEGPSILRIQQVVRGDSAAYFCASSRTDMNTEAFFGQGTRLTVV.

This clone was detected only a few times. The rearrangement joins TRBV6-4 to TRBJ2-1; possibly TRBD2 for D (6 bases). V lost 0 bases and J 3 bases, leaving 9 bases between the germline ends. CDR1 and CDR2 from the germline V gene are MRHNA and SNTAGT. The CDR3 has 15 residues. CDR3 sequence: CASSDSVADYNEQFF. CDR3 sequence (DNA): TGTGCCAGCAGTGACTCAGTAGCGGACTACAATGAGCAGTTCTTC.

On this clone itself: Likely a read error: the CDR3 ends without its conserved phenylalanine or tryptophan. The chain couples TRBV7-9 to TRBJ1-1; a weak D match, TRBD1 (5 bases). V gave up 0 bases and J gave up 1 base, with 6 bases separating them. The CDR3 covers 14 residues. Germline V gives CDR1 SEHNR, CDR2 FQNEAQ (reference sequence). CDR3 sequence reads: CASSLAQGNTEAFL. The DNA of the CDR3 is TGTGCCAGCAGCTTAGCCCAGGGGAACACTGAAGCTTTCCTT.